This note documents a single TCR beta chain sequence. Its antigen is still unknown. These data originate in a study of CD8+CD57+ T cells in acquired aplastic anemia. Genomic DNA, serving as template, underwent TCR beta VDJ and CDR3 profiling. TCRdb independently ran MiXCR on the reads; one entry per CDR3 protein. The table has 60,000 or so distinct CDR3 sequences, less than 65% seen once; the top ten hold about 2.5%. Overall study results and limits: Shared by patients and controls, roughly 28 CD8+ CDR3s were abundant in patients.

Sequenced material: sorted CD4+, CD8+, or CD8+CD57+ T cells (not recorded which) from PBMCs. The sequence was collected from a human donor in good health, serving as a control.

CDR3 amino acids: CSVETIMNTEAFF. DNA of the CDR3: TGCAGCGTGGAGACCATCATGAACACTGAAGCTTTCTTT. The chain carries TRBV29-1 and TRBJ1-1; D unresolved. The CDR3 contains 13 residues. Germline CDR1 is SQVTM and CDR2 is ANQGSEA. Deletions cut 6 bases from V and 0 bases from J, with 11 bases between.